The clone carrying this TCR beta chain was seen a few times. Its antigen is unidentified. V was pared by 5 bases and J by 2 bases, with 11 bases between. The germline CDR1 and CDR2 sequences are MGHRA and YSYEKL. The CDR3 runs 14 residues. Sequencing was performed with immunoSEQ multiplex PCR; in TCRdb, only in-frame clones are kept and a portion is missing. The top ten hold nearly 0.11% of the sample, which has some 90,000 clones, 85% to 90% seen once. The data stem from a study of graft-versus-host responses after intestinal transplantation. Whole-study context: All recipients got anti-thymocyte globulin induction, then tacrolimus and steroids for roughly three years.

Findings and limits, study-wide: After transplant, early declines in HvG clones were associated with peak levels of circulating GvH clones. Individuals who had graft-donor T cell macrochimerism had allografts that showed high graft-versus-host to host-versus-graft clonal ratios.

Sample: unstimulated CD4+ T cells sorted from spleen or lymph node cells, taken before intestinal transplant. The source of this sequence is a human donor who received an intestinal transplant. The chain has TRBV4-1 and TRBJ2-3, with D possibly being TRBD1 (5 bases). CDR3 sequence: CASSTDRNTDTQYF. Here the CDR3 DNA reads TGCGCCAGCAGCACCGACAGAAACACAGATACGCAGTATTTT.